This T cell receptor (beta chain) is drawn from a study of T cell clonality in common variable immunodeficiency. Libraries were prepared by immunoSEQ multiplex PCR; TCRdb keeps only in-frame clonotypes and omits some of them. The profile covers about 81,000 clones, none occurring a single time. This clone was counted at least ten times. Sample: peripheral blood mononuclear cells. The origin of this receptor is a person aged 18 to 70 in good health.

The CDR3 bases that were read are TGCAGTGCTGCCGAACAGCTTCAGGGGGCCTATGGC. It is translated as CSAAEQLQGAYG. The whole CDR3 protein is CSAAEQLQGAYGYTF. The chain is built from TRBV20-1 and TRBJ1-2; TRBD1 matches at 8 bases. The read stops 3 residues short of the end of the CDR3; the missing end is completed from the germline J gene. Germline assignment: CDR1 DFQATT and CDR2 SNEGSKA (reference sequence). The V gene end was trimmed by 5 bases and the J gene end by 4 bases; junction bases not matched to a gene: 12. The CDR3 spans 15 residues.